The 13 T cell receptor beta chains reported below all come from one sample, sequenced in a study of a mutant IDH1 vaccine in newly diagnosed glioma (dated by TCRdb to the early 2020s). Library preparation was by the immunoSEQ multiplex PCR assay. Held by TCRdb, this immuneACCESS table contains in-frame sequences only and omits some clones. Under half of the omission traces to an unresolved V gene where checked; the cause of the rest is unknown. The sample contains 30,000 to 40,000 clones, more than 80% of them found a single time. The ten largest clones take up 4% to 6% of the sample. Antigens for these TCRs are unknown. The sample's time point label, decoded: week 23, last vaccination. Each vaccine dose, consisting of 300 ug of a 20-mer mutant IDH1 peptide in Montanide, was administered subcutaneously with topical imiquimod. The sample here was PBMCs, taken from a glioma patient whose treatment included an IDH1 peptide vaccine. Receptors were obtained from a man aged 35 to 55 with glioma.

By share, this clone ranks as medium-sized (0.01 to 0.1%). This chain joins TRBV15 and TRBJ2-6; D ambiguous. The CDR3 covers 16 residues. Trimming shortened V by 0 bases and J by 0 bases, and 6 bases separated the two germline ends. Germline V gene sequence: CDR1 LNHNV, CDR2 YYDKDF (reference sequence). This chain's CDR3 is CATSRDRSSGANVLTF. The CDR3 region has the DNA TGTGCCACCAGCAGAGACCGAAGCTCTGGGGCCAACGTCCTGACTTTC.

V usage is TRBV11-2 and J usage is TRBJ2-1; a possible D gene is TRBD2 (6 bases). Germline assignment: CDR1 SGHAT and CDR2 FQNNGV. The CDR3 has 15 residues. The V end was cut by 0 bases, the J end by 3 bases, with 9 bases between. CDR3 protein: CASSLDPGSYNEQFF. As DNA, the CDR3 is TGTGCCAGCAGCTTAGATCCCGGGAGCTACAATGAGCAGTTCTTC.

CDR3 sequence reads: CASSQGPDSSNEKLFF. In DNA, the CDR3 is TGTGCCAGCAGCCAAGGCCCGGACAGCTCTAATGAAAAACTGTTTTTT. The chain links TRBV4-2 to TRBJ1-4, with a possible D match to TRBD1 (6 bases). CDR1 and CDR2 from the germline V gene are LGHNA and YNFKEQ. The CDR3 consists of 16 residues. The V and J ends lost 1 base and 3 bases respectively, with 12 bases between them.

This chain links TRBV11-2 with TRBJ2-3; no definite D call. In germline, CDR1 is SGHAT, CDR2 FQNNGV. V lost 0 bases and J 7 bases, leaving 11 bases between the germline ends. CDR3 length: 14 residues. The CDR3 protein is CASSLEGYINTQYF. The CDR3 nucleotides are TGTGCCAGCAGCTTAGAGGGCTACATAAATACGCAGTATTTT.

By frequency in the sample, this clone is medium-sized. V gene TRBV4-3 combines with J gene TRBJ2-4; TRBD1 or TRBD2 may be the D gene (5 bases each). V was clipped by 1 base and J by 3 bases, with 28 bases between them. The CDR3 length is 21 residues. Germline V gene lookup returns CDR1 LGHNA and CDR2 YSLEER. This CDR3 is CASSQVGGFAGSRSDKNIQYF. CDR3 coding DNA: TGCGCCAGCAGCCAAGTTGGGGGTTTCGCGGGTTCTAGGTCGGACAAAAACATTCAGTACTTC.

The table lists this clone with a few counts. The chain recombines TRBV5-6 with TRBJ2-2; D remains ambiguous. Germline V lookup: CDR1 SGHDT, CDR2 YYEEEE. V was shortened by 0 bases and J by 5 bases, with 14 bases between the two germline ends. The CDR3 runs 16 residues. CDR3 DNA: TGTGCCAGCAGCTTGGGGCCTATATTATTAACCGGGGAGCTGTTTTTT. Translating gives CASSLGPILLTGELFF.

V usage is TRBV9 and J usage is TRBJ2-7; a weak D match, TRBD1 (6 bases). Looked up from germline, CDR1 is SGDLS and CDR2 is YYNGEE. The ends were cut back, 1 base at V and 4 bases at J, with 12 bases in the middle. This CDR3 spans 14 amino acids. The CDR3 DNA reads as TGTGCCAGCAGCGTAACGGGACAAGTTTACGAGCAGTACTTC. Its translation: CASSVTGQVYEQYF.

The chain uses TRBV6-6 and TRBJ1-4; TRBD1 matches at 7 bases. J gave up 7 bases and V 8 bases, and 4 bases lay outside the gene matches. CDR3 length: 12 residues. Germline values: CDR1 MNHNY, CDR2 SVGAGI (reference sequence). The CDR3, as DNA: TGTGCCAGCCAACAGGGGTTTGAAAAACTGTTTTTT. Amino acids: CASQQGFEKLFF.

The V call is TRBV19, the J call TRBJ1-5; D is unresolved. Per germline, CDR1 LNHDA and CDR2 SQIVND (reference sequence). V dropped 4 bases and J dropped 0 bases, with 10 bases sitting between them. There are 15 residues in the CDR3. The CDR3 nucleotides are TGTGCCAGTAGTAGTGTCAGAAATAGCAATCAGCCCCAGCATTTT. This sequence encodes CASSSVRNSNQPQHF.

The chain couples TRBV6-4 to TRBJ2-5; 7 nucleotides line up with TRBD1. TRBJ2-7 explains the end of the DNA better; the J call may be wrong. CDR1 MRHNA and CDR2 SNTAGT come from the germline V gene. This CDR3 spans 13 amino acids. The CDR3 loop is CASSGDRDYEQYF. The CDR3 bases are TGTGCCAGCAGTGGAGACAGGGACTACGAGCAGTACTTC.

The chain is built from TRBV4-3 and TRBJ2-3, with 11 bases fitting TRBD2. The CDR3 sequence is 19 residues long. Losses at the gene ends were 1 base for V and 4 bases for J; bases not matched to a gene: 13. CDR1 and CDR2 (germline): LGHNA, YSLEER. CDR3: CASSQGLVQLAGAPDTQYF. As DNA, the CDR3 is TGCGCCAGCAGCCAAGGGCTTGTGCAACTAGCGGGGGCCCCAGATACGCAGTATTTT.

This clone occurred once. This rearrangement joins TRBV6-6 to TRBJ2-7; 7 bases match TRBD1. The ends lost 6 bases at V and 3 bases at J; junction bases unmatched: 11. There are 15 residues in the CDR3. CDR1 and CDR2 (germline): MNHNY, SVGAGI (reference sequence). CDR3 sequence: CASRDDGQAVYEQYF. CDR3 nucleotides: TGTGCCAGCAGAGACGACGGACAGGCGGTCTACGAGCAGTACTTC.

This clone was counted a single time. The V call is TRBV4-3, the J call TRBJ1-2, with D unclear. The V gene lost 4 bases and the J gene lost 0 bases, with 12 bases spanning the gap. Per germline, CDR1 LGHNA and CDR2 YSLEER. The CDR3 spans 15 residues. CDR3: CASSLRPGTNYGYTF. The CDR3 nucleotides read TGCGCCAGCAGCCTCCGTCCCGGAACTAACTATGGCTACACCTTC.